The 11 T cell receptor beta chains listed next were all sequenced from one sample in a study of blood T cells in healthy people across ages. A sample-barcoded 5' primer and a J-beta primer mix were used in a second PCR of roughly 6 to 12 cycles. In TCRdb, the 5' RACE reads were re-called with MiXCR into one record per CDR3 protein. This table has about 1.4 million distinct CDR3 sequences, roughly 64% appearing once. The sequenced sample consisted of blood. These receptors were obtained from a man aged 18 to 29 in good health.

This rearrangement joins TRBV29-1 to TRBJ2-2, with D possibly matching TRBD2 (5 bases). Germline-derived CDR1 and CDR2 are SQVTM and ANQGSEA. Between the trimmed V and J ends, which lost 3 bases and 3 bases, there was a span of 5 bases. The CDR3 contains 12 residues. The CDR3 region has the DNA TGCAGCGTTGAGAGGGACACCGGGGAGCTGTTTTTT. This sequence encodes CSVERDTGELFF.

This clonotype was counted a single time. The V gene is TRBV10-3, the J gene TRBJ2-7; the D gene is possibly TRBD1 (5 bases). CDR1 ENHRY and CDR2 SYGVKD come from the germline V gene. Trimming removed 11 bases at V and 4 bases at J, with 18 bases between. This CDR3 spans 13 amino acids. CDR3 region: CAAIGDRGYEQYF. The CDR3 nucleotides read TGTGCCGCCATAGGAGATAGGGGTTACGAGCAGTACTTC.

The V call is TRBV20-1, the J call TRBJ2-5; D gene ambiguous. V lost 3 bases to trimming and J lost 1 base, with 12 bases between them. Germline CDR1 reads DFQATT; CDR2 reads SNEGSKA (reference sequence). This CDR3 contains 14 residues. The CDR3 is CSASKTRVQETQYF. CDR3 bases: TGCAGTGCTAGCAAAACCCGCGTCCAAGAGACCCAGTACTTC.

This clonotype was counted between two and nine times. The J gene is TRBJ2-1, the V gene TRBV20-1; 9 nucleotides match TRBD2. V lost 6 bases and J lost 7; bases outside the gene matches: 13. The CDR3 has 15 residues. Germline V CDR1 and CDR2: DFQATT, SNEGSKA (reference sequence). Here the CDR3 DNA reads TGCAGTGCCGTTATTAGCGGGGGACCGTTGAATGAGCAGTTCTTC. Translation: CSAVISGGPLNEQFF.

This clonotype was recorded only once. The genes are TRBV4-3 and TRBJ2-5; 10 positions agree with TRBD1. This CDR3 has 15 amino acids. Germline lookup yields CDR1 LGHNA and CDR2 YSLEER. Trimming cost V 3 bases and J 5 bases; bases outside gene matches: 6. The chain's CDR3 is CASSQGTGVRETQYF. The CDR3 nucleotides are TGCGCCAGCAGCCAGGGGACAGGGGTGAGGGAGACCCAGTACTTC.

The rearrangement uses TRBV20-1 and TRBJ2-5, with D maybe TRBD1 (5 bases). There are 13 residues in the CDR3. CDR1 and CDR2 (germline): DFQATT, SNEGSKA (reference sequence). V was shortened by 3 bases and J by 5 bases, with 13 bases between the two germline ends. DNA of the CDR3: TGCAGTGCTAGGGACACCGGCCTGGAGACCCAGTACTTC. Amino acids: CSARDTGLETQYF.

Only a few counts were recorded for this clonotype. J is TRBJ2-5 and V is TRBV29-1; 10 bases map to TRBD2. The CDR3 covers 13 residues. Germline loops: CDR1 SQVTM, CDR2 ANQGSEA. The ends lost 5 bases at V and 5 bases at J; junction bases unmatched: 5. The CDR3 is CSVSGRARETQYF. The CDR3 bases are TGCAGCGTTAGCGGGAGGGCCCGGGAGACCCAGTACTTC. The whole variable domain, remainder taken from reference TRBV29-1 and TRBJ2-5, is SAVISQKPSRDICQRGTSLTIQCQVDSQVTMMFWYRQQPGQSLTLIATANQGSEATYESGFVIDKFPISRPNLTFSTLTVSNMSPEDSSIYLCSVSGRARETQYFGPGTRLLVL.

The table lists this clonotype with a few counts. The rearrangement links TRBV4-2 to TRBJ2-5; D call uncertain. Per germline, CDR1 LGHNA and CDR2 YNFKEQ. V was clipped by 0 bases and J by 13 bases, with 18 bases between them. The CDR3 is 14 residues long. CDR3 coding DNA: TGTGCCAGCAGCCAAGATGCCCGGATTCTACGTCTGTACTTC. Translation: CASSQDARILRLYF.

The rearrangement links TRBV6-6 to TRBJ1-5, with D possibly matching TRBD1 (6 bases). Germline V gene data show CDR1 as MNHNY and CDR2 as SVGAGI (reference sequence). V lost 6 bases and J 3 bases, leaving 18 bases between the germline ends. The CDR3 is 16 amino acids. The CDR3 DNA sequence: TGTGCCAGCAGGACCCAGGGGTTGGGGGACAATCAGCCCCAGCATTTT. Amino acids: CASRTQGLGDNQPQHF.

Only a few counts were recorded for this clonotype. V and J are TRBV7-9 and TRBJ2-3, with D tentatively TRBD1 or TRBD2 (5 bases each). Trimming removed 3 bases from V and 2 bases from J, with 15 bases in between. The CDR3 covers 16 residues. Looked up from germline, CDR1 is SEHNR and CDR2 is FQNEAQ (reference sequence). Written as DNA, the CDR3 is TGTGCCAGCAGCTTTCGGACTGCCGGGACCACAGATACGCAGTATTTT. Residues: CASSFRTAGTTDTQYF.

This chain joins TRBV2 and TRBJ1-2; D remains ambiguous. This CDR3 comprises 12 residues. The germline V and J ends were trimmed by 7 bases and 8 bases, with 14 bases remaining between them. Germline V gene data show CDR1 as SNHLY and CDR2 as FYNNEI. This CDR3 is CASKLSEDGYTF. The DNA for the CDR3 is TGTGCCAGCAAGTTGTCAGAGGACGGCTACACCTTC.